Listed below are T cell receptor beta chains from one sample, sequenced in a study of T-cell reconstitution after alpha-beta-depleted transplantation in children. TCRdb reanalysed the PCR reads using MiXCR and keeps one entry per CDR3 protein. The data hold 610,000 or so distinct CDR3 sequences, with roughly 27% observed a single time. The sequencing here drew on PBMCs, taken before TCRalphabeta/CD19-depleted stem cell transplant. These receptors were taken from a boy under two years old with Wiskott-Aldrich syndrome, due to receive a stem cell transplant. Each CDR3 is given with its conserved first and last residue. The order of the fields is clone size, J gene, D gene, V gene, CDR3 DNA, CDR3 protein. D genes are given only for firm matches. Size is omitted from some rows. Given values are once, few, many or a class for expanded clones.

clone size: NA; J gene: TRBJ2-5; D gene: NA; V gene: TRBV20-1; CDR3 DNA: TGCAGTGTCCTAAAAGAGACCCAGTACTTC; CDR3 protein: CSVLKETQYF
clone size: NA; J gene: TRBJ2-2; D gene: TRBD2; V gene: TRBV5-6; CDR3 DNA: TGTGCCAGCAGCTTGGTTTCCGGACTAGCGGGCAACACCGGGGAGCTGTTTTTT; CDR3 protein: CASSLVSGLAGNTGELFF
clone size: NA; J gene: TRBJ2-3; D gene: TRBD2; V gene: TRBV5-1; CDR3 DNA: TGCGCCAGCAGCTTATCCGTCGCGGGAGGATCTTTCACAGATACGCAGTATTTT; CDR3 protein: CASSLSVAGGSFTDTQYF
clone size: NA; J gene: TRBJ2-7; D gene: NA; V gene: TRBV7-9; CDR3 DNA: TGTGCCAGCAGCTTAAGCTTACTAGGATTGGAACAGTACTTC; CDR3 protein: CASSLSLLGLEQYF
clone size: many; J gene: TRBJ2-3; D gene: TRBD2; V gene: TRBV5-1; CDR3 DNA: TGCGCCAGCAGTCGCCTAGCGGGTAGCACAGATACGCAGTATTTT; CDR3 protein: CASSRLAGSTDTQYF
clone size: NA; J gene: TRBJ2-7; D gene: TRBD2; V gene: TRBV5-1; CDR3 DNA: TGCGCCAGCAGCTTGGCCGGGACTAGCAGCGAGCAGTACTTC; CDR3 protein: CASSLAGTSSEQYF
clone size: few; J gene: TRBJ2-5; D gene: NA; V gene: TRBV11-2; CDR3 DNA: TGTGCCAGCAGCTTAGGTCCGGTGCCGAGACAAGAGACCCAGTACTTC; CDR3 protein: CASSLGPVPRQETQYF
clone size: NA; J gene: TRBJ2-1; D gene: TRBD2; V gene: TRBV4-1; CDR3 DNA: TGCGCCAGCAGCTCTAGCGGGAGGATGTACAATGAGCAGTTCTTC; CDR3 protein: CASSSSGRMYNEQFF
clone size: few; J gene: TRBJ2-1; D gene: TRBD2; V gene: TRBV4-2; CDR3 DNA: TGTGCCAGCAGTCCCGGACTAGCGAATGTTGAGCAGTTCTTC; CDR3 protein: CASSPGLANVEQFF
clone size: NA; J gene: TRBJ2-7; D gene: NA; V gene: TRBV4-2; CDR3 DNA: TGTGCCAGCAGCCAAGGTGGCGGGGCTAGCTCCTACGAGCAGTACTTC; CDR3 protein: CASSQGGGASSYEQYF
clone size: few; J gene: TRBJ2-1; D gene: NA; V gene: TRBV5-6; CDR3 DNA: TGTGCCAGCAGCTTGGGCTCCCTTCGGAATGAGCAGTTCTTC; CDR3 protein: CASSLGSLRNEQFF